This T cell receptor (beta chain) was recovered during a study of CD8 T cells in Susac syndrome (dated by TCRdb to the late 2010s). With respect to the entire study: Whether CD8+ T cell activation and differentiation in Susac syndrome was antigen driven was tested using repertoire sequencing. The clonality of the CD8+ T cell repertoire was compared across approximately twelve healthy donors, about 14 Susac syndrome patients and under 18 multiple sclerosis patients. The paper's findings and limits, for the study overall: The number of individuals in the TCR sequencing and HLA analysis was recognized as being relatively small.

RNA was extracted using the RNeasy kit, and roughly 0.5 to 1 microgram was reverse transcribed with random hexamers. TCR beta CDR3 regions were amplified with the immunoSEQ multiplex PCR assay covering 54 Vbeta and 13 Jbeta segments. PCR amplification bias was corrected using a synthetic template baseline for primer optimization and computational correction. In the paper's pipeline: Reads were annotated to V, D and J genes according to IMGT and were analyzed with immunoSEQ Analyzer, with only productive sequences retained. Clonality was calculated as one minus the Shannon entropy normalized by log2 of the number of productive unique sequences. Public and private clones were assessed among the 100 most prevalent clones of each patient and control. Clones were defined as Susac-specific if absent from the healthy and MS cohorts, from approximately 1,100 published viral clones and from other ImmuneACCESS disease sequences. TCRdb applied fastp at Q25 and MiXCR to the public reads, then kept only in-frame beta chains. CDR3 protein sequences are deduplicated, and each keeps its most common genes and DNA. None of the V and J calls come from the authors' own analysis; TCRdb made them. A total of about 280,000 distinct CDR3 sequences appear in this sample, 80% to 90% of them only once. Approximately 0.11% of the sample is held by the ten biggest clonotypes.

Peripheral blood CD8+ and CD4+ T cells from healthy donors, Susac syndrome patients and multiple sclerosis patients were profiled by high-throughput TCR beta sequencing. Treatment-naive patients with stable or active relapsing-remitting disease fulfilling revised McDonald criteria were used as multiple sclerosis controls. CD8+ TEMRA cells were enriched by FACS, while bulk CD8+ and CD4+ T cells were purified by magnetic negative isolation. Blood was drawn into EDTA tubes, processed within 24 hours, and PBMCs were isolated by density gradient centrifugation. PBMCs intended for TCR sequencing were cryopreserved in liquid nitrogen and were subsequently thawed in a 37 degrees C water bath. The sorted or isolated CD4+, CD8+ and CD8+ TEMRA cells reached a purity of at least 90%. Worth noting for this clonotype: Its specific antigen is unknown. No base-level quality is on record; no much larger clone is a single base apart.

The junction carries 19 bases between V and J, which are trimmed by 4 bases and 3 bases respectively. The CDR3 goes from the cysteine to the phenylalanine over 16 residues. The sequence is cut down to CDR3 DNA, 48 bases in frame from base 1. The sequence was obtained from a human donor with multiple sclerosis. The sequence links TRBV12-3 or TRBV12-4 to TRBJ2-7; TRBD2 could be the D gene, as 6 bases match. The sequencing sample was made of CD8+ T cells from PBMCs. The DNA reads TGTGCCAGCAGTTCCCCTAGCGCCCAGGACCTCTACGAGCAGTACTTC. This is translated as CASSSPSAQDLYEQYF.